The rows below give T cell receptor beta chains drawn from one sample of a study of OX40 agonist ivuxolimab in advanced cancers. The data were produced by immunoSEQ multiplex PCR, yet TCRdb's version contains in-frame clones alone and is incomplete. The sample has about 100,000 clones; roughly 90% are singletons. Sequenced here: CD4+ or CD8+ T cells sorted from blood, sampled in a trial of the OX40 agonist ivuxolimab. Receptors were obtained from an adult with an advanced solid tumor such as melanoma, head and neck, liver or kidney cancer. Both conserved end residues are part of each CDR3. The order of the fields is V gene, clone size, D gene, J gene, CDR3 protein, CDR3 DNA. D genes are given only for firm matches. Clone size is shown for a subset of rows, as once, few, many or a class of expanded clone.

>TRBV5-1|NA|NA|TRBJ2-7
CASSLEGSEQYF
TGCGCCAGCAGCTTGGAGGGGAGCGAGCAGTACTTC
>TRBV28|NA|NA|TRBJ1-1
CASSPSNTPEAFF
TGTGCCAGCAGTCCCTCGAATACCCCTGAAGCTTTCTTT
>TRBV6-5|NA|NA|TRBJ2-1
CASSSRRNEQFF
TGTGCCAGCAGTTCGAGACGGAATGAGCAGTTCTTC
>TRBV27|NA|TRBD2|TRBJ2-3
CASSLMRGAGGTDTQYF
TGTGCCAGCAGTTTAATGCGGGGGGCAGGAGGCACAGATACGCAGTATTTT
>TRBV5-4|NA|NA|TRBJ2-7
CASSLDPGGGEQYF
TGTGCCAGCAGCTTGGACCCAGGGGGAGGTGAGCAGTACTTC
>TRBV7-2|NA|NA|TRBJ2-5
CASRITGQETQYF
TGTGCCAGCAGGATTACAGGGCAAGAGACCCAGTACTTC
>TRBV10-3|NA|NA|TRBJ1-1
CAASIGNTEAFF
TGTGCCGCCTCGATCGGAAACACTGAAGCTTTCTTT
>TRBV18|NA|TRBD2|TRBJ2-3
CASSYLAGEADTQYF
TGTGCCAGCTCGTATCTAGCGGGGGAAGCAGATACGCAGTATTTT
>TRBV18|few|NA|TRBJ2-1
CASSPRGSNEQFF
TGTGCCAGCTCACCACGGGGGTCGAATGAGCAGTTCTTC
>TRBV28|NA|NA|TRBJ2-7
CASGGPSSYEQYF
TGTGCCAGCGGGGGGCCTAGCTCCTACGAGCAGTACTTC
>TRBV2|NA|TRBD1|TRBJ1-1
CASRFGQGTEAFF
TGTGCCAGCAGATTCGGACAGGGCACTGAAGCTTTCTTT
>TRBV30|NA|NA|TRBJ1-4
CAFRGVYGKLFF
TGTGCCTTCAGAGGGGTTTACGGAAAACTGTTTTTT
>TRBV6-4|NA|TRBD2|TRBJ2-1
CASSPTSGSYNEQFF
TGTGCCAGCAGCCCTACTAGCGGCTCCTACAATGAGCAGTTCTTC
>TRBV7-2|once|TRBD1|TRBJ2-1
CASSSPGQGFNEQFF
TGTGCCAGCAGCTCCCCGGGACAGGGTTTTAATGAGCAGTTCTTC
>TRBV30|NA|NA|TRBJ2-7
CAWSQSSSYEQYF
TGTGCCTGGAGTCAGAGCAGCTCCTACGAGCAGTACTTC
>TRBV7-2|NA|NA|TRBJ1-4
CASSLYRASEKLFF
TGTGCCAGCAGCTTATACAGGGCGAGCGAAAAACTGTTTTTT
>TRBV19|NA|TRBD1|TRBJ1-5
CASSSMTGSEPQHF
TGTGCCAGTAGCTCCATGACAGGGAGTGAGCCCCAGCATTTT
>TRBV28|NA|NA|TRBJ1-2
CASTVQGNGYTF
TGTGCCAGCACCGTACAGGGTAATGGCTACACCTTC
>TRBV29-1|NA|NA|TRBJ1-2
CSPGAGGYTF
TGCAGCCCCGGCGCTGGCGGCTACACCTTC
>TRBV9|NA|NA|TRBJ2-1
CASSVVPGEGPLNNEQFF
TGTGCCAGCAGCGTAGTGCCGGGTGAGGGCCCCCTGAACAATGAGCAGTTCTTC
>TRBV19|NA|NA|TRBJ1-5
CASSIAGYNQPQHF
TGTGCCAGTAGTATTGCAGGGTACAATCAGCCCCAGCATTTT
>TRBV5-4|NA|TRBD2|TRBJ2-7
CASSAPLAGSYEQYF
TGTGCCAGCAGCGCCCCACTAGCGGGGTCCTACGAGCAGTACTTC
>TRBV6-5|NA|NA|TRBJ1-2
CASSPLIGGYTF
TGTGCCAGCAGTCCACTCATCGGGGGCTACACCTTC
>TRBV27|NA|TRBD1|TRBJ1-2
CASSPRQGGDYGYTF
TGTGCCAGCAGTCCAAGACAGGGGGGAGACTATGGCTACACCTTC
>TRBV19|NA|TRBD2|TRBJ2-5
CASNRGEQETQYF
TGTGCCAGTAATCGGGGGGAACAAGAGACCCAGTACTTC
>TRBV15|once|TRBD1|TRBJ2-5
CATSRDLGGETQYF
TGTGCCACCAGCAGAGATCTAGGGGGCGAGACCCAGTACTTC
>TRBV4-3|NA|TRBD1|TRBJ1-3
CASSQDRTGAEGNTIYF
TGCGCCAGCAGCCAAGATAGAACAGGGGCCGAGGGAAACACCATATATTTT
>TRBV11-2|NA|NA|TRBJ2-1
CASSSYPQARGNEQFF
TGTGCCAGCAGCTCTTACCCACAGGCCCGAGGGAATGAGCAGTTCTTC
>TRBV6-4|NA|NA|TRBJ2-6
CASSDSTGGANVLTF
TGTGCCAGCAGTGACTCTACGGGTGGGGCCAACGTCCTGACTTTC
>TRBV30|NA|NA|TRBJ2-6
CAWSSGSFSGANVLTF
TGTGCCTGGAGTTCAGGGAGTTTCTCTGGGGCCAACGTCCTGACTTTC
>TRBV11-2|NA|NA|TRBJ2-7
CASSLMSGPGQSGEQYF
TGTGCCAGCAGCTTAATGTCCGGCCCCGGACAGTCTGGCGAGCAGTACTTC
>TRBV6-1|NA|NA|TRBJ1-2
CASSPGSYGYTF
TGTGCCAGCAGTCCCGGTTCTTATGGCTACACCTTC
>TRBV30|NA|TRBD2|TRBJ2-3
CAWSVGGGAVDTQYF
TGTGCCTGGAGTGTAGGCGGGGGGGCCGTAGATACGCAGTATTTT
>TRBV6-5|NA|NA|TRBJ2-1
CASSGQGASYNEQFF
TGTGCCAGCAGCGGGCAGGGCGCCTCCTACAATGAGCAGTTCTTC
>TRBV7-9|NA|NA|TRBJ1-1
CASSLLTEAFF
TGTGCCAGCAGCTTGCTAACTGAAGCTTTCTTT
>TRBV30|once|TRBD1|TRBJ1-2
CAWSGTGLQGYTF
TGTGCCTGGAGTGGGACAGGGCTGCAAGGCTACACCTTC
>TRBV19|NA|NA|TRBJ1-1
CASSIGRTGNTEAFF
TGTGCCAGTAGCATAGGTCGCACAGGGAACACTGAAGCTTTCTTT
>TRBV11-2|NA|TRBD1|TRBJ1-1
CASSLDRQGADTEAFF
TGTGCCAGCAGCTTAGATCGACAGGGGGCTGACACTGAAGCTTTCTTT
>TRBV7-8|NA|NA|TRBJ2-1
CASSLVGRSSYNEQFF
TGTGCCAGCAGCTTAGTTGGTCGGAGCTCCTACAATGAGCAGTTCTTC
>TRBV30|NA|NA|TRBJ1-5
CAWSREGQPNQPQHF
TGTGCCTGGAGTAGGGAAGGGCAACCCAATCAGCCCCAGCATTTT
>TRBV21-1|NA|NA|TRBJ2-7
CARLTGTGIYEQYF
TGTGCCAGACTCACCGGGACAGGGATCTACGAGCAGTACTTC
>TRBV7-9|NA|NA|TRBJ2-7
CASSLAGVYEQYF
TGTGCCAGCAGCTTAGCAGGAGTCTACGAGCAGTACTTC
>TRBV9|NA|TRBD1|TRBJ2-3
CASSAPTGSRTDTQYF
TGTGCCAGCAGCGCACCGACAGGGTCCCGCACAGATACGCAGTATTTT
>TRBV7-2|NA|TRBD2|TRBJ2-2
CASSPGPSGGRGPGELFF
TGTGCCAGCAGTCCCGGCCCTAGCGGGGGCCGGGGTCCCGGGGAGCTGTTTTTT
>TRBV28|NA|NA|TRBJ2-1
CASSSPAGGGSYNEQFF
TGTGCCAGCAGTTCCCCCGCAGGGGGAGGCTCCTACAATGAGCAGTTCTTC
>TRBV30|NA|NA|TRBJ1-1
CACYRTSNTEAFF
TGTGCCTGTTACCGGACGTCGAACACTGAAGCTTTCTTT
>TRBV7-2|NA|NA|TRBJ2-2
CASSLFARNTGELFF
TGTGCCAGCAGCTTATTTGCCAGGAACACCGGGGAGCTGTTTTTT
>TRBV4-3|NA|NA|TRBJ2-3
CASSRARTSTDTQYF
TGCGCCAGCAGCCGGGCGAGAACTAGCACAGATACGCAGTATTTT
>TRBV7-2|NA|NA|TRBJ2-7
CASSLTGDSSYEQYF
TGTGCCAGCAGCTTAACGGGGGACAGCTCCTACGAGCAGTACTTC
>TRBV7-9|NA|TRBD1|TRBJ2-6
CASSLRQGAPGANVLTF
TGTGCCAGCAGCTTAAGACAGGGGGCGCCTGGGGCCAACGTCCTGACTTTC
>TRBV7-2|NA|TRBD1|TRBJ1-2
CASSRDRTGGYTF
TGTGCCAGCAGCCGCGATAGGACAGGTGGCTACACCTTC
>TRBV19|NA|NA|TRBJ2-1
CASSRPLGLGNNEQFF
TGTGCCAGTAGTCGTCCTCTGGGACTGGGAAACAATGAGCAGTTCTTC